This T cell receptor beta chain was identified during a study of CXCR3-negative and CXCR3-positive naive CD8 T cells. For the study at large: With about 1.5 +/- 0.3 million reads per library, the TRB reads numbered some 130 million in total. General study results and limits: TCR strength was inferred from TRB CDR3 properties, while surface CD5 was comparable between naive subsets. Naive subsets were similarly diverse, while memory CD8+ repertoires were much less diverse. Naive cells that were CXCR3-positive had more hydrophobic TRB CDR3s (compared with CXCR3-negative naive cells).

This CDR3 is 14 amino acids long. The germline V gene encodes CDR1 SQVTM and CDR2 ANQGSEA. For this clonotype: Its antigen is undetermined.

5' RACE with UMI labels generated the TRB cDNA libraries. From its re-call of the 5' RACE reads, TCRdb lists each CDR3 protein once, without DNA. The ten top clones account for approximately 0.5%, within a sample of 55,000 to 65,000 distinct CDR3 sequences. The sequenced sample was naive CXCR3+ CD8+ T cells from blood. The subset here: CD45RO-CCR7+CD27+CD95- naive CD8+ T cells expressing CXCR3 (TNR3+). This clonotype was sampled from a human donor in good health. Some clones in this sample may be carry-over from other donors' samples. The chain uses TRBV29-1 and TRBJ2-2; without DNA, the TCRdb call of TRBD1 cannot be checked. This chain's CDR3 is CSVDDGGAAGELFF.